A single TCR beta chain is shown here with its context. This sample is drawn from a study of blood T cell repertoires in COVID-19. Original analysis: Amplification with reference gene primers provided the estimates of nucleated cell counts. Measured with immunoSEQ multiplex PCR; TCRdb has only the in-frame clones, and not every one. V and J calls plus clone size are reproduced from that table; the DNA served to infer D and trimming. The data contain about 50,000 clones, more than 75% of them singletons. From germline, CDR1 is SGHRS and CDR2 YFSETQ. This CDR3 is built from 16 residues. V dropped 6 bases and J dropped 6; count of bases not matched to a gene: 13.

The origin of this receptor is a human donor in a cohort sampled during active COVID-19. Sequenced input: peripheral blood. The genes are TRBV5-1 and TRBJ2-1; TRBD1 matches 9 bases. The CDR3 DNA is TGCGCCAGCAATTCCTTCCCGGGACAGGGTGCCAATGAGCAGTTCTTC. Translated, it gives CASNSFPGQGANEQFF.